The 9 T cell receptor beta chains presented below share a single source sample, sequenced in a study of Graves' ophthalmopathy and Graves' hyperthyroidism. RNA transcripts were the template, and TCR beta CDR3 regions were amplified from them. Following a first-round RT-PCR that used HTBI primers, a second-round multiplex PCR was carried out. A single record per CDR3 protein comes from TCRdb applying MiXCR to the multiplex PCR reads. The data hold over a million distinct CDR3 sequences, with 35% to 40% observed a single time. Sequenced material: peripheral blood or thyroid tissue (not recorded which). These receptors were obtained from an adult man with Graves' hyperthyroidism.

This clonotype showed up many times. The CDR3 here is CASSSYSGGPQETQYF. As DNA, the CDR3 is TGTGCCAGCAGTTCATATAGCGGGGGGCCCCAAGAGACCCAGTACTTC. The chain is built from TRBV6-5 and TRBJ2-5, with 10 bases that match TRBD2. The V gene end was trimmed by 4 bases and the J gene end by 1 base; junction bases not matched to a gene: 6. The CDR3 runs to 16 residues. Germline values: CDR1 MNHEY, CDR2 SVGAGI.

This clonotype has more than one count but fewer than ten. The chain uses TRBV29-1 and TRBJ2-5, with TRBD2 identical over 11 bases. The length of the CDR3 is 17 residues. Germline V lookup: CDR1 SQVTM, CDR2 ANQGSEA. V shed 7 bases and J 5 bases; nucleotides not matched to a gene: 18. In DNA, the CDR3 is TGCAGCGCGACTCACACGGGGGCTAGCGGGAGGAGGGAGACCCAGTACTTC. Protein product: CSATHTGASGRRETQYF.

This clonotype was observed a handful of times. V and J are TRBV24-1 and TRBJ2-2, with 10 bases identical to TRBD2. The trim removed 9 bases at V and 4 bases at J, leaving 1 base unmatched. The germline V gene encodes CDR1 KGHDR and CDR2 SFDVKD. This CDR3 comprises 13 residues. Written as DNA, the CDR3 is TGTGCCACCCGGACTAGCGGCACCGGGGAGCTGTTTTTT. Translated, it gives CATRTSGTGELFF.

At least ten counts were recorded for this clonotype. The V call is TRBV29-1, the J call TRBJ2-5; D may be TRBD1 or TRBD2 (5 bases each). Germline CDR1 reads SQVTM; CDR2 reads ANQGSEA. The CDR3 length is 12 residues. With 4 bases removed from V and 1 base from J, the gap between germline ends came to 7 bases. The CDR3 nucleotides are TGCAGCGTTGGAGGGACCCAAGAGACCCAGTACTTC. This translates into CSVGGTQETQYF.

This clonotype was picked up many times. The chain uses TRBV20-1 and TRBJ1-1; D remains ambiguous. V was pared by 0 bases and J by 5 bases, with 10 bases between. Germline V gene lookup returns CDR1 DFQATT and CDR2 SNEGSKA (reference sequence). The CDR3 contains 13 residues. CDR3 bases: TGCAGTGCTAGAGACCTCGACGGTACTGAAGCTTTCTTT. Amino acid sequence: CSARDLDGTEAFF.

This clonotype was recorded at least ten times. The CDR3 region has the DNA TGCGCCAGCAGCCCGACCGGACTGGACCAAGAGACCCAGTACTTC. This gives the protein CASSPTGLDQETQYF. The chain links TRBV5-1 to TRBJ2-5; possible D gene TRBD2, 5 bases. V lost 4 bases, J lost 0 bases, and 13 bases lay in between. CDR1 and CDR2 from the germline V gene are SGHRS and YFSETQ. The CDR3 is 15 amino acids.

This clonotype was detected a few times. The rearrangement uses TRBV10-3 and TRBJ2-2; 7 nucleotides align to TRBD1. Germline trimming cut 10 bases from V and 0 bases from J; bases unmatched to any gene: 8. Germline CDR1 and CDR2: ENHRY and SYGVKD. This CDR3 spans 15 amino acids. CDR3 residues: CASRPQGANTGELFF. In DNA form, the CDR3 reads TGTGCCAGCAGGCCCCAGGGGGCGAACACCGGGGAGCTGTTTTTT.

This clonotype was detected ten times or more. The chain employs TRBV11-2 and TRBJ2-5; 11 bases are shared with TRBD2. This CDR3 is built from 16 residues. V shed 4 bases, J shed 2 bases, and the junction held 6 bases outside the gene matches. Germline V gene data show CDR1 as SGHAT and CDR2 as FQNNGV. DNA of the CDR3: TGTGCCAGCAGCTCCGGACTAGCGGGCCGGCAAGAGACCCAGTACTTC. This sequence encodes CASSSGLAGRQETQYF.

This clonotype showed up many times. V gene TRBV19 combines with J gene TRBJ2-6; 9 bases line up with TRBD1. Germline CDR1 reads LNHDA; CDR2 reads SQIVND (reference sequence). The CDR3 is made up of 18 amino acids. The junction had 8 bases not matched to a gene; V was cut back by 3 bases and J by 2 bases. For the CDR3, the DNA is TGTGCCAGTAGTATCCCGGACAGGGGAGGGCCTGGGGCCAACGTCCTGACTTTC. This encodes CASSIPDRGGPGANVLTF.